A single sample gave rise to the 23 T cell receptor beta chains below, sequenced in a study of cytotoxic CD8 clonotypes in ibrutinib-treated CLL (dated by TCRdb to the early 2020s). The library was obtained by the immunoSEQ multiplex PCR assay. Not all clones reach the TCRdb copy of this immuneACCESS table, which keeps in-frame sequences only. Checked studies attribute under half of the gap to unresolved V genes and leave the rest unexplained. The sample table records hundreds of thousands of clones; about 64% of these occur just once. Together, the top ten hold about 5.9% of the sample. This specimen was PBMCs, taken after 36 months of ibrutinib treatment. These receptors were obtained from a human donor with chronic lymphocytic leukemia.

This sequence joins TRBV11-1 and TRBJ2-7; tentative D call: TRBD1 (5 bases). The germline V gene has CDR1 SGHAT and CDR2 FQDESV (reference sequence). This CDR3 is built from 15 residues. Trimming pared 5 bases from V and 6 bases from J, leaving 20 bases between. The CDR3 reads CASSQGHVGFGEQYF. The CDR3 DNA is TGTGCCAGCAGCCAGGGCCATGTGGGCTTTGGCGAGCAGTACTTC.

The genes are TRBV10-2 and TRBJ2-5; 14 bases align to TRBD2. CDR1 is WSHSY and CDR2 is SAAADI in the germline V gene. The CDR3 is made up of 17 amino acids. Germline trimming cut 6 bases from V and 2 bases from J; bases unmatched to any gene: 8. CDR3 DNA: TGCGCCAGCAGGGGGGGACTAGCGGGAGCCCCACAAGAGACCCAGTACTTC. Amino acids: CASRGGLAGAPQETQYF.

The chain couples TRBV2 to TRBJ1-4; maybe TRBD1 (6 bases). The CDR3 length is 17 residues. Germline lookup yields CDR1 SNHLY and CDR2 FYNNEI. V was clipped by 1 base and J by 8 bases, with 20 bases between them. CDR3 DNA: TGTGCCAGCAGTGAAGTTGGGGGCCGACCCCTGGGGGAAAAACTGTTTTTT. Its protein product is CASSEVGGRPLGEKLFF.

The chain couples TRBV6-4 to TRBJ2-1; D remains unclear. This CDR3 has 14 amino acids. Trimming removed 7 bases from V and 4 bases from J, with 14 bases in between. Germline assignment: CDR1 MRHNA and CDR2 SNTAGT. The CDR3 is CASKVWRIYNEQFF. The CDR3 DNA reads TGTGCCAGCAAGGTATGGCGAATATACAATGAGCAGTTCTTC.

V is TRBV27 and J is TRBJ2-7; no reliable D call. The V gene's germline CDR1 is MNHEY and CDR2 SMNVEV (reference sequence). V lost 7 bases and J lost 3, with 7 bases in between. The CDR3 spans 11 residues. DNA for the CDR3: TGTGCCAGCATGCGTCTCTACGAGCAGTACTTC. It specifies CASMRLYEQYF.

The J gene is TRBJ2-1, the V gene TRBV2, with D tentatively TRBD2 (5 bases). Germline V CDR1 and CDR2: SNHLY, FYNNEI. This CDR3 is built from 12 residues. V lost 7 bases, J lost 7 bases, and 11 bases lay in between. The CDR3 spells CASIEGFNEQFF. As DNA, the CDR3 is TGTGCCAGCATTGAGGGATTTAATGAGCAGTTCTTC.

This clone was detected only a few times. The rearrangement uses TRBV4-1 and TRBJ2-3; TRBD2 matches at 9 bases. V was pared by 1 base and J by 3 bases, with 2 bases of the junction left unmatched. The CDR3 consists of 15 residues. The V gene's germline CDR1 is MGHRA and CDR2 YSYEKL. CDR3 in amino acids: CASSQVLAGTDTQYF. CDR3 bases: TGCGCCAGCAGCCAAGTACTAGCGGGTACAGATACGCAGTATTTT.

In DNA form, the CDR3 reads TGTGCCAGCAGCTTATGCCGAGGCAATCAGCCCCAGCATTTT. Protein: CASSLCRGNQPQHF. V and J are TRBV7-3 and TRBJ1-5; D is ambiguous. CDR3 length: 14 amino acids. The V end was cut by 2 bases, the J end by 2 bases, with 7 bases between. CDR1 is SGHTA and CDR2 is FQGTGA in the germline V gene.

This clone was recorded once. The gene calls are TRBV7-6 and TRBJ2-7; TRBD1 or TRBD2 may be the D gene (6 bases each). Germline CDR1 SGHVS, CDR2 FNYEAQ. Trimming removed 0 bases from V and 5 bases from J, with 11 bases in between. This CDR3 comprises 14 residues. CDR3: CASSLAGGWHEQYF. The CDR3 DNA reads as TGTGCCAGCAGCTTAGCAGGGGGGTGGCACGAGCAGTACTTC.

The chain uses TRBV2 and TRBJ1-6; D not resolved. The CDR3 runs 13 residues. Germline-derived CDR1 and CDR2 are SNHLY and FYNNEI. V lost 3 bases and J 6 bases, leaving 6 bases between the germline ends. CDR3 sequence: CASSDGSNSPLHF. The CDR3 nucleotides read TGTGCCAGCAGTGACGGATCTAATTCACCCCTCCACTTT. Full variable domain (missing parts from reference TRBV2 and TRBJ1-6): EPEVTQTPSHQVTQMGQEVILRCVPISNHLYFYWYRQILGQKVEFLVSFYNNEISEKSEIFDDQFSVERPDGSNFTLKIRSTKLEDSAMYFCASSDGSNSPLHFGNGTRLTVT.

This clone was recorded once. The CDR3 nucleotides are TGTGCCAGCAGTCAGGGAACGCATCAGCCCCAGCATTTT. Its protein is CASSQGTHQPQHF. The gene calls are TRBV6-5 and TRBJ1-5; possible D gene TRBD1, 5 bases. Trimming left V 5 bases short and J 5 bases short, with 10 bases between. The CDR3 spans 13 residues. Germline lookup yields CDR1 MNHEY and CDR2 SVGAGI.

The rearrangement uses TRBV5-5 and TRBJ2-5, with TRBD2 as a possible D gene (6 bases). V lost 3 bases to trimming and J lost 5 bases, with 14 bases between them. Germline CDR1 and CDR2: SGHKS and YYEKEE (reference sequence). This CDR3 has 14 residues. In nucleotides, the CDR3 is TGTGCCAGCAGCTGGGGACTCGCCCAGGAGACCCAGTACTTC. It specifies CASSWGLAQETQYF.

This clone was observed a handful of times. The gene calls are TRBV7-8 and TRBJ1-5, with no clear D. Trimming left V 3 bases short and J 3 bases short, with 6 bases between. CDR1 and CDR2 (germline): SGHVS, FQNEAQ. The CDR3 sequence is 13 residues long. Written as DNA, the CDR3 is TGTGCCAGCAGCTTGATGGCCAATCAGCCCCAGCATTTT. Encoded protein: CASSLMANQPQHF. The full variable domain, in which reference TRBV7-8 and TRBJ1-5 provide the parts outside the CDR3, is GAGVSQSPRYKVAKRGQDVALRCDPISGHVSLFWYQQALGQGPEFLTYFQNEAQLDKSGLPSDRFFAERPEGSVSTLKIQRTQQEDSAVYLCASSLMANQPQHFGDGTRLSIL.

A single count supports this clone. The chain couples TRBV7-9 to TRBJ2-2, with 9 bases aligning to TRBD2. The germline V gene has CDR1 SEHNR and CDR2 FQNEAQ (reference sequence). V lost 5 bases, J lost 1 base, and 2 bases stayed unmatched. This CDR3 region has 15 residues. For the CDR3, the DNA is TGTGCCAGCAGCCGTAGCGGGGGGAACACCGGGGAGCTGTTTTTT. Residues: CASSRSGGNTGELFF. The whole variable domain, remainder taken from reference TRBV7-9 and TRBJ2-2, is DTGVSQNPRHKITKRGQNVTFRCDPISEHNRLYWYRQTLGQGPEFLTYFQNEAQLEKSRLLSDRFSAERPKGSFSTLEIQRTEQGDSAMYLCASSRSGGNTGELFFGEGSRLTVL.

CDR3 nucleotide sequence: TGCGCCAGCAGCCACCCCCGGGGAGGGACGAAAGGGAAAGGAGATTATGGCTACACCTTC. Translating it yields CASSHPRGGTKGKGDYGYTF. The V and J genes are TRBV4-1 and TRBJ1-2; TRBD1 might be the D (5 bases). The CDR3 consists of 20 residues. V dropped 3 bases and J dropped 5 bases, with 31 bases sitting between them. Looked up from germline, CDR1 is MGHRA and CDR2 is YSYEKL.

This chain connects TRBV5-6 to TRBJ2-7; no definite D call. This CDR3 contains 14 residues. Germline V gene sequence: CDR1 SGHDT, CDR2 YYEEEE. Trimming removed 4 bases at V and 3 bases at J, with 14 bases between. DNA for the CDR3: TGTGCCAGCAGCCTGGCTGGCGGCTTCTACGAGCAGTACTTC. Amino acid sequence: CASSLAGGFYEQYF. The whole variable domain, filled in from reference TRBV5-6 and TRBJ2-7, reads DAGVTQSPTHLIKTRGQQVTLRCSPKSGHDTVSWYQQALGQGPQFIFQYYEEEERQRGNFPDRFSGHQFPNYSSELNVNALLLGDSALYLCASSLAGGFYEQYFGPGTRLTVT.

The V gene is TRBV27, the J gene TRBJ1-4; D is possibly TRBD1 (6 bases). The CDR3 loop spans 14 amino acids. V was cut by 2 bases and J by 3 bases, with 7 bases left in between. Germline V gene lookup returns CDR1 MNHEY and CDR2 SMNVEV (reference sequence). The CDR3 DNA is TGTGCCAGCAGTTTAGGACAGTCTAATGAAAAACTGTTTTTT. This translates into CASSLGQSNEKLFF.

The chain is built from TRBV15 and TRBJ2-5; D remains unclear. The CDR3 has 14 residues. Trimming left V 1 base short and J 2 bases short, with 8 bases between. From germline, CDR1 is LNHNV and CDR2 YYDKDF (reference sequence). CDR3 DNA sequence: TGTGCCACCAGCAGAGCCGGACCACAAGAGACCCAGTACTTC. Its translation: CATSRAGPQETQYF.

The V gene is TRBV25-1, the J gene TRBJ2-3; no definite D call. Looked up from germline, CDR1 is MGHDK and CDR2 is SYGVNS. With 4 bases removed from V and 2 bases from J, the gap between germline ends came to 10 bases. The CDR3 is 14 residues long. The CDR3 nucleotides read TGTGCCAGCAGTGCTGGGTCCAACACAGATACGCAGTATTTT. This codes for CASSAGSNTDTQYF.

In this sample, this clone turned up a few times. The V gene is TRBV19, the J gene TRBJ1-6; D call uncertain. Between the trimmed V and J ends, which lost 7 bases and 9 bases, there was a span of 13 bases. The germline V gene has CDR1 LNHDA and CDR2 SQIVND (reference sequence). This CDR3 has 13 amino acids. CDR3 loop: CASTYGPGSPLHF. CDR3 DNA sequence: TGTGCCAGTACCTATGGGCCGGGTTCACCCCTCCACTTT.

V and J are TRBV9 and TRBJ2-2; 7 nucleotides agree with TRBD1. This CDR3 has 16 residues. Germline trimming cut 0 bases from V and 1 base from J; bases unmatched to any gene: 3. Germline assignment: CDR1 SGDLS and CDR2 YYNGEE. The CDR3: CASSVGAGGNTGELFF. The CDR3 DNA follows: TGTGCCAGCAGCGTAGGAGCAGGGGGGAACACCGGGGAGCTGTTTTTT.

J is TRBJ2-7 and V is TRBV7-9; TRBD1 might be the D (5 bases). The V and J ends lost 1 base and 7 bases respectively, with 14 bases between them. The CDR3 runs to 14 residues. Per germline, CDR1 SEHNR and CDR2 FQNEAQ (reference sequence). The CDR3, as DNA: TGTGCCAGCAGCTTAGTCGGACACCTTAAGGAGCAGTACTTC. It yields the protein CASSLVGHLKEQYF.

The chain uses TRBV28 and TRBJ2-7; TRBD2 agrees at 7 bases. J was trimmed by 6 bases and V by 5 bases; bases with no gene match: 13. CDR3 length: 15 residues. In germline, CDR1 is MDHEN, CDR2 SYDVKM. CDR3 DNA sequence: TGTGCCAGCAGTAATAACCTAGCGGCTTTCGCCGAGCAGTACTTC. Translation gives CASSNNLAAFAEQYF.